Following are 31 T cell receptor beta chains from one sample sequenced in a study of CD4 T cells in relation to SARS-CoV-2 and coronaviruses. Assay used: immunoSEQ multiplex PCR; TCRdb lists only in-frame clones, some missing. This sample carries 60,000 or so clones, approximately 94% of them seen once, and the ten largest clones take over 0.11%. CD4+ T cells from unexposed donors were obtained before the COVID-19 pandemic (2011-2018). The sample was naive CD4+ T cells from PBMCs. Subset defined: naive CD4+ T cells isolated by negative enrichment. These receptor sequences come from a human donor in good health.

The chain combines TRBV7-2 with TRBJ1-4; D possibly corresponds to TRBD1 (6 bases). V was pared by 2 bases and J by 7 bases, with 11 bases between. The CDR3 extends over 14 amino acids. Germline V gives CDR1 SGHTA, CDR2 FQGNSA. The CDR3 loop reads CASSLLGHREKLFF. The CDR3 nucleotides are TGTGCCAGCAGCTTACTGGGACACCGTGAAAAACTGTTTTTT.

V and J are TRBV6-5 and TRBJ1-2; unclear D gene. This CDR3 spans 14 amino acids. CDR1 and CDR2 (germline): MNHEY, SVGAGI. Trimming took 4 bases from V and 1 from J, leaving 10 bases between them. CDR3 sequence (DNA): TGTGCCAGCAGTTGGGCCAGGAGTAACTATGGCTACACCTTC. This gives the protein CASSWARSNYGYTF.

This chain joins TRBV27 and TRBJ2-3; 13 nucleotides agree with TRBD2. Germline CDR1 and CDR2: MNHEY and SMNVEV (reference sequence). This CDR3 has 17 amino acids. V lost 2 bases to trimming and J lost 5 bases; unmatched junction nucleotides: 7. CDR3 residues: CASSLLGTSGERDTQYF. In nucleotides, the CDR3 is TGTGCCAGCAGTTTACTTGGGACTAGCGGGGAGAGAGATACGCAGTATTTT.

The genes are TRBV5-1 and TRBJ2-3, with 7 bases matching TRBD1. Looked up from germline, CDR1 is SGHRS and CDR2 is YFSETQ. CDR3 length: 15 residues. With 6 bases clipped from V and 0 bases from J, the junction kept 7 bases outside the gene matches. The CDR3 is CASTRQGRSTDTQYF. Here the CDR3 DNA reads TGCGCCAGCACGAGACAGGGTAGGAGCACAGATACGCAGTATTTT.

This sequence joins TRBV4-1 and TRBJ1-2, with 8 bases fitting TRBD1. The CDR3 loop spans 16 amino acids. Germline CDR1 MGHRA, CDR2 YSYEKL. The V gene end was trimmed by 4 bases and the J gene end by 0 bases; junction bases not matched to a gene: 7. The DNA for the CDR3 is TGCGCCAGCAGCCCCGGACAGGGCCAAGCTAACTATGGCTACACCTTC. Protein product: CASSPGQGQANYGYTF.

This chain links TRBV5-1 with TRBJ2-5; 12 bases fit TRBD2. The CDR3 is 18 residues long. The germline CDR1 and CDR2 sequences are SGHRS and YFSETQ. V lost 3 bases, J lost 4 bases, and 13 bases stayed unmatched. CDR3 nucleotide sequence: TGCGCCAGCAGCTCGGGCATACTAGCGGGAGGATCCGTAGAGACCCAGTACTTC. Encoded protein: CASSSGILAGGSVETQYF.

The V call is TRBV19, the J call TRBJ2-7; no reliable D call. Germline CDR1 LNHDA, CDR2 SQIVND (reference sequence). With 5 bases removed from V and 0 bases from J, the gap between germline ends came to 14 bases. The CDR3 length is 15 residues. The CDR3 protein is CASSAPGWSSYEQYF. The CDR3 nucleotides read TGTGCCAGTAGTGCCCCAGGTTGGAGCTCCTACGAGCAGTACTTC.

The chain employs TRBV28 and TRBJ2-3; 7 bases are a match to TRBD2. The CDR3 contains 14 residues. The germline gives CDR1 MDHEN, CDR2 SYDVKM. Trimming removed 3 bases from V and 1 base from J; junction bases left unmatched: 1. The CDR3 DNA follows: TGTGCCAGCAGTTTCGCGGGGGGCACAGATACGCAGTATTTT. It codes for CASSFAGGTDTQYF.

Only one count was recorded for this clone. V is TRBV18 and J is TRBJ2-3, with 13 bases aligning to TRBD2. There are 17 residues in the CDR3. V shed 5 bases and J 4 bases; nucleotides not matched to a gene: 9. The germline V gene has CDR1 KGHSH and CDR2 LQKENI. The CDR3 DNA follows: TGTGCCAGCTCAGTACGGACTAGCGGGAGTCGGCCAGATACGCAGTATTTT. As protein: CASSVRTSGSRPDTQYF.

In nucleotides, the CDR3 is TGCGCCAGCAGCTTGCTAGGGACTAGCGCCACCTACGAGCAGTACTTC. This gives the protein CASSLLGTSATYEQYF. V is TRBV5-1 and J is TRBJ2-7, with 10 bases aligning to TRBD2. The CDR3 is 16 amino acids. The trim removed 1 base at V and 2 bases at J, leaving 6 bases unmatched. CDR1 SGHRS and CDR2 YFSETQ come from the germline V gene.

The chain recombines TRBV7-9 with TRBJ2-7; the D is unclear. The germline gives CDR1 SEHNR, CDR2 FQNEAQ (reference sequence). V shed 2 bases and J shed 3 bases, with 8 bases lying between them. The CDR3 is 13 amino acids. In nucleotides, the CDR3 is TGTGCCAGCAGCTTACAACAGAGCTACGAGCAGTACTTC. Translation: CASSLQQSYEQYF.

V usage is TRBV14 and J usage is TRBJ1-1; the D gene is possibly TRBD1 (5 bases). V was pared by 2 bases and J by 4 bases, with 11 bases between. The CDR3 loop spans 14 amino acids. Per germline, CDR1 SGHDN and CDR2 FVKESK. DNA for the CDR3: TGTGCCAGCAGCCAACCGGGGGGGAGCACTGAAGCTTTCTTT. Amino acid sequence: CASSQPGGSTEAFF.

This chain joins TRBV6-5 and TRBJ2-7; 8 bases match TRBD2. V dropped 2 bases and J dropped 7; count of bases not matched to a gene: 10. Looked up from germline, CDR1 is MNHEY and CDR2 is SVGAGI. This CDR3 has 15 residues. This CDR3 reads CASSYVSSGPGEQYF. The CDR3 nucleotides read TGTGCCAGCAGTTACGTCTCTAGCGGGCCGGGGGAGCAGTACTTC.

The J gene is TRBJ2-1, the V gene TRBV10-3; TRBD2 matches at 9 bases. This CDR3 is 15 amino acids long. In germline, CDR1 is ENHRY, CDR2 SYGVKD. Germline trimming cut 4 bases from V and 7 bases from J; bases unmatched to any gene: 8. The CDR3 region has the DNA TGTGCCATCAGTGGCGGGCGCGGGGGGGGGAATGAGCAGTTCTTC. Protein sequence: CAISGGRGGGNEQFF.

The rearrangement uses TRBV5-4 and TRBJ2-2, with 14 bases that match TRBD2. Germline CDR1 reads SGHNT; CDR2 reads YYREEE (reference sequence). This CDR3 contains 15 residues. Trimming at V came to 10 bases and at J to 5 bases, leaving 7 bases not matched to a gene. CDR3 sequence (DNA): TGTGCCGGCGGACTAGCGGGAGGTTGGACCGGGGAGCTGTTTTTT. Translating it yields CAGGLAGGWTGELFF. Looking up the rest from reference TRBV5-4 and TRBJ2-2 gives the full variable domain: ETGVTQSPTHLIKTRGQQVTLRCSSQSGHNTVSWYQQALGQGPQFIFQYYREEENGRGNFPPRFSGLQFPNYSSELNVNALELDDSALYLCAGGLAGGWTGELFFGEGSRLTVL.

The rearrangement uses TRBV9 and TRBJ2-1; TRBD1 agrees at 10 bases. The ends lost 2 bases at V and 5 bases at J; junction bases unmatched: 7. The CDR3 runs 16 residues. CDR1 and CDR2 from the germline V gene are SGDLS and YYNGEE. The CDR3 nucleotides read TGTGCCAGCAGCGTCCCTCCCGGGACAGGGGACAATGAGCAGTTCTTC. It translates to CASSVPPGTGDNEQFF.

The V call is TRBV18, the J call TRBJ2-7; D could derive from TRBD1 or TRBD2 (5 bases each). The CDR3 totals 15 residues. V was cut by 3 bases and J by 0 bases, with 12 bases left in between. Germline values: CDR1 KGHSH, CDR2 LQKENI. The CDR3: CASSPGPGTSYEQYF. As DNA, the CDR3 is TGTGCCAGCTCACCTGGACCGGGGACCTCCTACGAGCAGTACTTC.

The chain joins TRBV27 to TRBJ1-2; D is undetermined. The CDR3 loop spans 13 amino acids. Trimming pared 6 bases from V and 1 base from J, leaving 9 bases between. Germline assignment: CDR1 MNHEY and CDR2 SMNVEV (reference sequence). For the CDR3, the DNA is TGTGCCAGCAGGCCGAGTAGTAACTATGGCTACACCTTC. It codes for CASRPSSNYGYTF.

The chain uses TRBV28 and TRBJ2-3, with 9 bases identical to TRBD2. V trimming: 8 bases; J trimming: 1 base; junction bases outside the gene matches: 1. Germline values: CDR1 MDHEN, CDR2 SYDVKM. This CDR3 spans 13 amino acids. As DNA, the CDR3 is TGTGCCAGCGTAGCGGGAGGCACAGATACGCAGTATTTT. Protein product: CASVAGGTDTQYF.

This clone has only one observation. J is TRBJ2-3 and V is TRBV19, with a possible D match to TRBD1 (5 bases). The CDR3 sequence is 15 residues long. V was shortened by 3 bases and J by 0 bases, with 10 bases between the two germline ends. Per the germline V gene, CDR1 is LNHDA and CDR2 is SQIVND (reference sequence). This chain's CDR3 is CASSMTVTSTDTQYF. DNA for the CDR3: TGTGCCAGTAGTATGACAGTTACTAGCACAGATACGCAGTATTTT. Full variable domain (missing parts from reference TRBV19 and TRBJ2-3): DGGITQSPKYLFRKEGQNVTLSCEQNLNHDAMYWYRQDPGQGLRLIYYSQIVNDFQKGDIAEGYSVSREKKESFPLTVTSAQKNPTAFYLCASSMTVTSTDTQYFGPGTRLTVL.

This clone has only one observation. The chain uses TRBV6-1 and TRBJ1-5, with D unresolved. Per germline, CDR1 MNHNS and CDR2 SASEGT. There are 13 residues in the CDR3. Trimming shortened V by 1 base and J by 6 bases, and 7 bases separated the two germline ends. CDR3 in DNA: TGTGCCAGCAGTGAAGTTCGGGGTCAGCCCCAGCATTTT. It specifies CASSEVRGQPQHF.

The chain employs TRBV15 and TRBJ1-1; D is possibly TRBD1 (6 bases). Trimming left V 5 bases short and J 4 bases short, with 17 bases between. The CDR3 runs 15 residues. Germline values: CDR1 LNHNV, CDR2 YYDKDF (reference sequence). The CDR3 region has the DNA TGTGCCACCAGCGGGGGCTTAGGGGTCGGCACTGAAGCTTTCTTT. As protein: CATSGGLGVGTEAFF.

This clone was found a few times. The gene calls are TRBV5-1 and TRBJ1-2, with D tentatively TRBD1 (6 bases). V was shortened by 0 bases and J by 6 bases, with 9 bases between the two germline ends. Germline CDR1 reads SGHRS; CDR2 reads YFSETQ. The CDR3 totals 13 residues. This CDR3 is CASSLGQADGYTF. Here the CDR3 DNA reads TGCGCCAGCAGCTTGGGACAGGCGGATGGCTACACCTTC.

This rearrangement joins TRBV18 to TRBJ2-2; no firm D call. The V and J ends lost 4 bases and 4 bases respectively, with 16 bases between them. Germline values: CDR1 KGHSH, CDR2 LQKENI. The CDR3 contains 16 residues. The CDR3, as DNA: TGTGCCAGCTCACAAGGCAACCCCCCGGGCACCGGGGAGCTGTTTTTT. This encodes CASSQGNPPGTGELFF.

The chain recombines TRBV14 with TRBJ2-5; 11 bases match TRBD2. The CDR3 spans 15 residues. Germline-derived CDR1 and CDR2 are SGHDN and FVKESK. V dropped 3 bases and J dropped 1; count of bases not matched to a gene: 1. CDR3 coding DNA: TGTGCCAGCAGCCAGGGACTAGCGGTCCAAGAGACCCAGTACTTC. It yields the protein CASSQGLAVQETQYF.

The chain carries TRBV19 and TRBJ2-7; D is perhaps TRBD2 (5 bases). The CDR3 has 14 residues. Germline CDR1 reads LNHDA; CDR2 reads SQIVND (reference sequence). The V end was cut by 3 bases, the J end by 7 bases, with 16 bases between. DNA for the CDR3: TGTGCCAGTAGTATTAATAGAGTCCGGGGAGAGCAGTACTTC. Its translation is CASSINRVRGEQYF. Full variable domain (outside the CDR3, taken from reference TRBV19 and TRBJ2-7): DGGITQSPKYLFRKEGQNVTLSCEQNLNHDAMYWYRQDPGQGLRLIYYSQIVNDFQKGDIAEGYSVSREKKESFPLTVTSAQKNPTAFYLCASSINRVRGEQYFGPGTRLTVT.

The CDR3 DNA sequence: TGTGCCAGCAGGAGGGTGTACGGAAACCCTGAAGCTTTCTTT. Protein sequence: CASRRVYGNPEAFF. The chain uses TRBV2 and TRBJ1-1; unclear D gene. CDR1 SNHLY and CDR2 FYNNEI come from the germline V gene. This CDR3 has 14 residues. V was clipped by 6 bases and J by 6 bases, with 17 bases between them.

The gene calls are TRBV19 and TRBJ2-2; D is tentatively TRBD1 or TRBD2 (5 bases each). CDR1 and CDR2 from the germline V gene are LNHDA and SQIVND (reference sequence). Trimming took 1 base from V and 12 from J, leaving 24 bases between them. This CDR3 spans 17 amino acids. CDR3 sequence: CASSIGEGDPSTRKLFF. CDR3 bases: TGTGCCAGTAGTATAGGGGAAGGGGACCCCTCGACGCGTAAGCTGTTTTTT.

The V and J genes are TRBV29-1 and TRBJ2-3; 12 bases agree with TRBD2. Germline assignment: CDR1 SQVTM and CDR2 ANQGSEA. Germline trimming cut 6 bases from V and 2 bases from J; bases unmatched to any gene: 6. The CDR3 sequence is 15 residues long. For the CDR3, the DNA is TGCAGCGTCGCTGGACTAGCGGGACACACAGATACGCAGTATTTT. It specifies CSVAGLAGHTDTQYF.

This chain links TRBV7-9 with TRBJ2-1; TRBD2 matches 13 bases. Germline assignment: CDR1 SEHNR and CDR2 FQNEAQ (reference sequence). V dropped 5 bases and J dropped 1; count of bases not matched to a gene: 17. This CDR3 comprises 21 residues. The CDR3 DNA reads TGTGCCAGCAGCAATACCGGGACTAGCGGGATAGACTCCCCTTCCTACAATGAGCAGTTCTTC. Translation: CASSNTGTSGIDSPSYNEQFF.

The chain uses TRBV28 and TRBJ2-7, with D possibly being TRBD2 (6 bases). V was pared by 6 bases and J by 4 bases, with 25 bases between. Germline-derived CDR1 and CDR2 are MDHEN and SYDVKM. The CDR3 has 17 amino acids. In nucleotides, the CDR3 is TGTGCCAGCAGCCCTGCAGGGAGGACCCTTCGGGCATACGAGCAGTACTTC. This translates into CASSPAGRTLRAYEQYF. The full variable domain, in which reference TRBV28 and TRBJ2-7 provide the parts outside the CDR3, is DVKVTQSSRYLVKRTGEKVFLECVQDMDHENMFWYRQDPGLGLRLIYFSYDVKMKEKGDIPEGYSVSREKKERFSLILESASTNQTSMYLCASSPAGRTLRAYEQYFGPGTRLTVT.